The 14 T cell receptor beta chains below all came from one sample that was sequenced in a study of cytomegalovirus exposure and HLA in healthy donors. This PCR relied on a set of 60 Vbeta primers and 13 Jbeta primers. Measured with immunoSEQ multiplex PCR; TCRdb has only the in-frame clones, and not every one. This sample yields tens of thousands of clones, of which approximately 57% are seen a single time; around 6.5% belongs to the top ten. The sample consisted of PBMCs. These receptors were obtained from a woman in her twenties or thirties in good health and CMV-seronegative.

This clone was seen just once. The chain recombines TRBV5-1 with TRBJ2-3; TRBD2 aligns across 14 bases. Germline V gene data show CDR1 as SGHRS and CDR2 as YFSETQ. V lost 0 bases, J lost 2 bases, and 2 bases stayed unmatched. The CDR3 runs 17 residues. The CDR3 sequence is CASSLGLAGGYTDTQYF. As DNA, the CDR3 is TGCGCCAGCAGCTTGGGACTAGCGGGAGGGTACACAGATACGCAGTATTTT. The full variable domain, with the rest looked up from reference TRBV5-1 and TRBJ2-3, is KAGVTQTPRYLIKTRGQQVTLSCSPISGHRSVSWYQQTPGQGLQFLFEYFSETQRNKGNFPGRFSGRQFSNSRSEMNVSTLELGDSALYLCASSLGLAGGYTDTQYFGPGTRLTVL.

The rearrangement links TRBV28 to TRBJ2-5; tentatively, D is TRBD2 (7 bases). With 3 bases removed from V and 5 bases from J, the gap between germline ends came to 13 bases. CDR1 and CDR2 (germline): MDHEN, SYDVKM. This CDR3 is built from 14 residues. CDR3 amino acids: CASSLGGRRETQYF. For the CDR3, the DNA is TGTGCCAGCAGTTTGGGGGGGCGCCGGGAGACCCAGTACTTC.

This clone was seen only a few times. The CDR3 loop reads CASSGRGLAGSTGELFF. For the CDR3, the DNA is TGCGCCAGCAGCGGACGGGGACTAGCGGGGAGCACCGGGGAGCTGTTTTTT. The V call is TRBV10-1, the J call TRBJ2-2, with 13 bases lining up with TRBD2. Germline CDR1 is WNHNN and CDR2 is SYGVQD (reference sequence). The CDR3 length is 17 residues. V lost 6 bases to trimming and J lost 4 bases; unmatched junction nucleotides: 8.

This clone was counted a few times. This sequence joins TRBV18 and TRBJ1-4, with D hard to call. CDR3 length: 14 amino acids. Germline CDR1 KGHSH, CDR2 LQKENI. V gave up 3 bases and J gave up 8 bases, with 13 bases separating them. CDR3 sequence (DNA): TGTGCCAGCTCACCGCAGGAGGCCGACGAAAAACTGTTTTTT. Protein: CASSPQEADEKLFF. The full variable domain, with the rest looked up from reference TRBV18 and TRBJ1-4, is NAGVMQNPRHLVRRRGQEARLRCSPMKGHSHVYWYRQLPEEGLKFMVYLQKENIIDESGMPKERFSAEFPKEGPSILRIQQVVRGDSAAYFCASSPQEADEKLFFGSGTQLSVL.

V is TRBV6-4 and J is TRBJ1-1; possibly TRBD1 for D (5 bases). The V end was cut by 2 bases, the J end by 1 base, with 5 bases between. Germline V gene lookup returns CDR1 MRHNA and CDR2 SNTAGT. The CDR3 runs 13 residues. CDR3 nucleotides: TGTGCCAGCAGTGACCAGGGGAACACTGAAGCTTTCTTT. This sequence encodes CASSDQGNTEAFF.

The V gene is TRBV4-2, the J gene TRBJ2-6; 8 bases line up with TRBD1. In germline, CDR1 is LGHNA, CDR2 YNFKEQ. This CDR3 contains 17 residues. The ends lost 4 bases at V and 1 base at J; junction bases unmatched: 6. CDR3 in DNA: TGTGCCAGCAGCCGGTCGACAGGGGAGTCTGGGGCCAACGTCCTGACTTTC. It is translated as CASSRSTGESGANVLTF.

This sequence joins TRBV5-1 and TRBJ2-2, with 9 bases aligning to TRBD2. CDR1 is SGHRS, CDR2 YFSETQ, per germline. The CDR3 has 16 residues. V shed 0 bases, J shed 7 bases, and the junction held 7 bases outside the gene matches. DNA for the CDR3: TGCGCCAGCAGCTTGGCCACTAGCGGGCTTAACGGGGAGCTGTTTTTT. Its protein product is CASSLATSGLNGELFF.

The rearrangement joins TRBV27 to TRBJ2-7; 9 bases agree with TRBD2. V dropped 5 bases and J dropped 3; count of bases not matched to a gene: 2. Germline lookup yields CDR1 MNHEY and CDR2 SMNVEV (reference sequence). The CDR3 covers 13 residues. CDR3 amino acids: CASSLLAGYEQYF. The CDR3, as DNA: TGTGCCAGCAGTCTACTAGCGGGCTACGAGCAGTACTTC.

This clone was observed many times. The chain uses TRBV19 and TRBJ1-3; D unresolved. The germline gives CDR1 LNHDA, CDR2 SQIVND (reference sequence). V lost 8 bases, J lost 0 bases, and 14 bases lay in between. The CDR3 consists of 15 residues. In DNA, the CDR3 is TGTGCCAGTGGCGGTCTGCTTGGCTCTGGAAACACCATATATTTT. It yields the protein CASGGLLGSGNTIYF.

This clone has only a few counts. The CDR3 sequence: CASSPGLGLDTQYF. The CDR3 region has the DNA TGTGCCAGCAGCCCGGGACTCGGTTTGGATACGCAGTATTTT. The chain combines TRBV11-2 with TRBJ2-3; perhaps TRBD2 as D (6 bases). Between the trimmed V and J ends, which lost 5 bases and 6 bases, there was a span of 15 bases. The CDR3 has 14 amino acids. Germline V gene lookup returns CDR1 SGHAT and CDR2 FQNNGV.

The chain uses TRBV10-3 and TRBJ2-2; D might be TRBD1 (6 bases). Trimming took off 4 bases at V and 6 bases at J, with 18 bases between the two ends. CDR1 is ENHRY and CDR2 is SYGVKD in the germline V gene. This CDR3 region has 16 residues. The CDR3 is CAISGGASQGPGELFF. As DNA, the CDR3 is TGTGCCATCAGTGGAGGGGCTTCACAGGGTCCCGGGGAGCTGTTTTTT.

This clone occurred a few times. V usage is TRBV5-1 and J usage is TRBJ2-5; D is perhaps TRBD2 (5 bases). CDR1 and CDR2 (germline): SGHRS, YFSETQ. V lost 1 base, J lost 3 bases, and 13 bases lay in between. This CDR3 is built from 15 residues. CDR3 coding DNA: TGCGCCAGCAGCTTGTCAGCTACTAGGAAAGAGACCCAGTACTTC. Translated, it gives CASSLSATRKETQYF. The entire variable domain, with the rest obtained from reference TRBV5-1 and TRBJ2-5, is as follows: KAGVTQTPRYLIKTRGQQVTLSCSPISGHRSVSWYQQTPGQGLQFLFEYFSETQRNKGNFPGRFSGRQFSNSRSEMNVSTLELGDSALYLCASSLSATRKETQYFGPGTRLLVL.

This clone was found a few times. This sequence joins TRBV10-1 and TRBJ1-1; D remains ambiguous. Trimming cost V 3 bases and J 4 bases, with 6 bases left between them. Looked up from germline, CDR1 is WNHNN and CDR2 is SYGVQD (reference sequence). The CDR3 sequence is 12 residues long. CDR3 in DNA: TGCGCCAGCAGTGACCCCCTCACTGAAGCTTTCTTT. Amino acid sequence: CASSDPLTEAFF.

This clone was counted once. The chain has TRBV14 and TRBJ1-2; no firm D call. Germline V gene sequence: CDR1 SGHDN, CDR2 FVKESK. V lost 4 bases to trimming and J lost 8 bases, with 14 bases between them. The CDR3 loop spans 13 amino acids. The chain's CDR3 is CASSLLGVMGYTF. The CDR3 DNA reads as TGTGCCAGCAGCCTATTGGGAGTGATGGGCTACACCTTC.